Listed here are 25 T cell receptor beta chains from one sample, sequenced in a study of cytomegalovirus exposure and HLA in healthy donors (dated by TCRdb to between 2016 and 2019). The library relied on the immunoSEQ multiplex PCR assay. The multiplex PCR relied on a mix of 60 forward primers for TCR Vbeta segments and 13 reverse primers for TCR Jbeta segments. TCRdb took this table from immuneACCESS and kept in-frame rearrangements with V and J called. Such tables lack part of the clones; where checked against another copy, unresolved V genes explain under half of the gap, and the rest is unexplained. Counted in this sample were more than 150,000 clones; roughly 73% of them appeared once. Jointly, the top ten make up 7.7% of the sample. Sequencing used PBMCs. The receptors stem from a woman aged 40 to 49 in good health and CMV-seropositive.

This chain links TRBV5-1 with TRBJ2-5, with a weak D call TRBD1 (5 bases). The ends were cut back, 3 bases at V and 4 bases at J, with 10 bases in the middle. Germline V CDR1 and CDR2: SGHRS, YFSETQ. The CDR3 runs 13 residues. The CDR3 loop is CASSWGRAETQYF. CDR3 DNA: TGCGCCAGCAGCTGGGGCAGGGCAGAGACCCAGTACTTC.

V usage is TRBV5-1 and J usage is TRBJ2-1, with D possibly TRBD2 on 5 matching bases. This CDR3 contains 15 residues. V was shortened by 1 base and J by 6 bases, with 14 bases between the two germline ends. CDR1 SGHRS and CDR2 YFSETQ come from the germline V gene. In nucleotides, the CDR3 is TGCGCCAGCAGCTTGAGCGGTCCGAACGGCAATGAGCAGTTCTTC. Its translation is CASSLSGPNGNEQFF.

The rearrangement links TRBV10-3 to TRBJ1-1, with TRBD1 identical over 7 bases. Germline-derived CDR1 and CDR2 are ENHRY and SYGVKD. The CDR3 extends over 13 amino acids. Trimming removed 2 bases from V and 3 bases from J; junction bases left unmatched: 0. This CDR3 reads CAISEDRDTEAFF. The CDR3 nucleotides are TGTGCCATCAGTGAGGACAGGGACACTGAAGCTTTCTTT.

CDR3 nucleotide sequence: TGCAGCGTGGACGGGGAAGAGACCCAGTACTTC. This gives the protein CSVDGEETQYF. This chain connects TRBV29-1 to TRBJ2-5; D is possibly TRBD2 (5 bases). The CDR3 loop spans 11 amino acids. Germline CDR1 reads SQVTM; CDR2 reads ANQGSEA. Trimming shortened V by 6 bases and J by 3 bases, and 8 bases separated the two germline ends.

Notes on this clone: An end of the junction differs from the germline gene, which may be a read error. The V call is TRBV5-1, the J call TRBJ1-1, with a possible D match to TRBD1 (5 bases). This CDR3 has 14 amino acids. CDR1 is SGHRS, CDR2 YFSETQ, per germline. In nucleotides, the CDR3 is TGCGCCAGCAGCTCGGGACTTTCCGCCACTGAAGCTTTTTTT. Translated, it gives CASSSGLSATEAFF.

The rearrangement joins TRBV27 to TRBJ1-6, with a tentative D call TRBD1 (6 bases). Germline CDR1 and CDR2: MNHEY and SMNVEV (reference sequence). The CDR3 runs to 17 residues. The V gene lost 6 bases and the J gene lost 6 bases, with 21 bases spanning the gap. The DNA of the CDR3 is TGTGCCAGCAGAGACCCCGGGGCAGGGGATGTTAATTCACCCCTCCACTTT. Its protein product is CASRDPGAGDVNSPLHF.

V usage is TRBV30 and J usage is TRBJ2-1, with 8 bases identical to TRBD1. CDR1 GTSNPN and CDR2 SVGIG come from the germline V gene (reference sequence). The CDR3 length is 16 residues. The V gene end was trimmed by 1 base and the J gene end by 8 bases; junction bases not matched to a gene: 13. CDR3 residues: CAWSEGPPGTGYEQFF. CDR3 bases: TGTGCCTGGAGTGAAGGTCCCCCCGGGACAGGCTATGAGCAGTTCTTC.

The J gene is TRBJ1-2, the V gene TRBV5-4; 8 bases match TRBD1. Germline CDR1 and CDR2: SGHNT and YYREEE (reference sequence). Trimming removed 6 bases from V and 7 bases from J; junction bases left unmatched: 8. The CDR3 contains 13 residues. This chain's CDR3 is CASTPDRGGGYTF. The CDR3 bases are TGTGCCAGCACCCCCGACAGGGGAGGTGGCTACACCTTC. Full variable domain (rest looked up from reference TRBV5-4 and TRBJ1-2): ETGVTQSPTHLIKTRGQQVTLRCSSQSGHNTVSWYQQALGQGPQFIFQYYREEENGRGNFPPRFSGLQFPNYSSELNVNALELDDSALYLCASTPDRGGGYTFGSGTRLTVV.

This chain connects TRBV28 to TRBJ1-4, with 7 positions matching TRBD1. In germline, CDR1 is MDHEN, CDR2 SYDVKM. The ends lost 3 bases at V and 5 bases at J; junction bases unmatched: 3. The CDR3 covers 14 residues. The CDR3 spells CASSLGQLNEKLFF. CDR3 DNA: TGTGCCAGCAGTTTGGGACAGCTAAATGAAAAACTGTTTTTT.

The genes are TRBV6-1 and TRBJ1-5, with 10 bases aligning to TRBD1. Germline CDR1 and CDR2: MNHNS and SASEGT. This CDR3 is 15 amino acids long. Losses at the gene ends were 4 bases for V and 9 bases for J; bases not matched to a gene: 9. CDR3 amino acids: CASSAQGTGVRPQHF. The CDR3 DNA sequence: TGTGCCAGCAGTGCCCAAGGGACAGGGGTGCGGCCCCAGCATTTT.

The chain employs TRBV19 and TRBJ1-1; D is unresolved. The germline gives CDR1 LNHDA, CDR2 SQIVND (reference sequence). V was pared by 2 bases and J by 5 bases, with 9 bases between. CDR3 size: 13 residues. CDR3 DNA: TGTGCCAGTAGTATAAGTACGGTTACTGAAGCTTTCTTT. It yields the protein CASSISTVTEAFF.

The chain recombines TRBV7-2 with TRBJ2-1, with 13 bases identical to TRBD2. J was trimmed by 5 bases and V by 5 bases; bases with no gene match: 9. CDR3 size: 17 residues. Germline V gene data show CDR1 as SGHTA and CDR2 as FQGNSA. The CDR3 spells CASSRTSGSGYNNEQFF. CDR3 nucleotides: TGTGCCAGCAGCCGGACTAGCGGGAGCGGTTATAACAATGAGCAGTTCTTC.

V usage is TRBV11-2 and J usage is TRBJ2-3; the match to TRBD2 covers 7 bases. CDR1 is SGHAT and CDR2 is FQNNGV in the germline V gene. The CDR3 has 14 residues. J was trimmed by 3 bases and V by 3 bases; bases with no gene match: 3. CDR3: CASSFGLGTDTQYF. CDR3 coding DNA: TGTGCCAGCAGCTTTGGACTAGGAACAGATACGCAGTATTTT.

This clone showed up just a few times. This rearrangement joins TRBV4-2 to TRBJ1-2; D perhaps matches TRBD1 (6 bases). The germline V gene has CDR1 LGHNA and CDR2 YNFKEQ. Deletions cut 2 bases from V and 3 bases from J, with 13 bases between. This CDR3 has 15 amino acids. The CDR3 region has the DNA TGTGCCAGCAGCCAACCCAGGGGAACCCACTATGGCTACACCTTC. Translated, it gives CASSQPRGTHYGYTF.

The chain joins TRBV2 to TRBJ1-1; D unresolved. This CDR3 is 18 amino acids long. V dropped 3 bases and J dropped 4 bases, with 24 bases sitting between them. Looked up from germline, CDR1 is SNHLY and CDR2 is FYNNEI. DNA of the CDR3: TGTGCCAGCAGTGAGGCCCCCCCGGGTGTATACATGACCACTGAAGCTTTCTTT. Its translation: CASSEAPPGVYMTTEAFF.

This clone appeared a few times. V is TRBV5-5 and J is TRBJ2-1; maybe TRBD1 (6 bases). Germline-derived CDR1 and CDR2 are SGHKS and YYEKEE (reference sequence). V dropped 0 bases and J dropped 9 bases, with 7 bases sitting between them. There are 12 residues in the CDR3. CDR3 bases: TGTGCCAGCAGCTTGGTAGGGGGTGAGCAGTTCTTC. This encodes CASSLVGGEQFF. Filled out from reference TRBV5-5 and TRBJ2-1, the complete variable domain reads DAGVTQSPTHLIKTRGQQVTLRCSPISGHKSVSWYQQVLGQGPQFIFQYYEKEERGRGNFPDRFSARQFPNYSSELNVNALLLGDSALYLCASSLVGGEQFFGPGTRLTVL.

The chain employs TRBV6-5 and TRBJ2-2; a possible D gene is TRBD1 (5 bases). This CDR3 comprises 13 residues. V dropped 10 bases and J dropped 1 base, with 10 bases sitting between them. Germline loops: CDR1 MNHEY, CDR2 SVGAGI. CDR3 loop: CAITRGNTGELFF. For the CDR3, the DNA is TGTGCCATTACAAGGGGGAACACCGGGGAGCTGTTTTTT.

The chain is built from TRBV19 and TRBJ2-1; 9 bases line up with TRBD2. The CDR3 runs to 15 residues. V shed 4 bases, J shed 2 bases, and the junction held 3 bases outside the gene matches. Germline V lookup: CDR1 LNHDA, CDR2 SQIVND (reference sequence). The CDR3, as DNA: TGTGCCAGTAGTAAGCGGGAGGCCCCCTACAATGAGCAGTTCTTC. It yields the protein CASSKREAPYNEQFF. The complete variable domain, with remaining parts taken from reference TRBV19 and TRBJ2-1, reads DGGITQSPKYLFRKEGQNVTLSCEQNLNHDAMYWYRQDPGQGLRLIYYSQIVNDFQKGDIAEGYSVSREKKESFPLTVTSAQKNPTAFYLCASSKREAPYNEQFFGPGTRLTVL.

This chain uses TRBV6-5 with TRBJ2-3; no clear D gene. The CDR3 runs 14 residues. CDR1 and CDR2 (germline): MNHEY, SVGAGI. Deletions cut 4 bases from V and 6 bases from J, with 14 bases between. This CDR3 reads CASSSTIPGDTQYF. CDR3 DNA: TGTGCCAGCAGTTCTACTATCCCCGGGGATACGCAGTATTTT.

The chain links TRBV7-6 to TRBJ2-1; no definite D call. CDR1 is SGHVS, CDR2 FNYEAQ, per germline. CDR3 length equals 14 residues. V was shortened by 5 bases and J by 4 bases, with 12 bases between the two germline ends. The CDR3 spells CASSLAESYNEQFF. The CDR3 bases are TGTGCCAGCAGCCTCGCCGAGAGTTACAATGAGCAGTTCTTC.

J is TRBJ2-7 and V is TRBV27, with TRBD2 identical over 10 bases. V lost 5 bases to trimming and J lost 5 bases; unmatched junction nucleotides: 15. Per the germline V gene, CDR1 is MNHEY and CDR2 is SMNVEV (reference sequence). The CDR3 is 17 amino acids. The CDR3 region has the DNA TGTGCCAGCAGTCTCCGACCTAGCGGGAGTGTGTTGCACGAGCAGTACTTC. Translating gives CASSLRPSGSVLHEQYF.

This clone was recorded a few times. In nucleotides, the CDR3 is TGTGCCAGCAGAGACCACAGGGGCGGCAACACTGAAGCTTTCTTT. It translates to CASRDHRGGNTEAFF. The chain recombines TRBV25-1 with TRBJ1-1; 7 nucleotides match TRBD1. This CDR3 spans 15 amino acids. Looked up from germline, CDR1 is MGHDK and CDR2 is SYGVNS. With 6 bases clipped from V and 2 bases from J, the junction kept 9 bases outside the gene matches.

V is TRBV4-2 and J is TRBJ1-5, with no clear D. The V and J ends lost 0 bases and 5 bases respectively, with 11 bases between them. CDR3 length: 15 amino acids. Germline CDR1 is LGHNA and CDR2 is YNFKEQ. The CDR3 is CASSQDGIEDQPQHF. CDR3 sequence (DNA): TGTGCCAGCAGCCAAGACGGGATCGAGGATCAGCCCCAGCATTTT.

This clone occurred a few times. This chain uses TRBV27 with TRBJ1-5; D gene ambiguous. Trimming shortened V by 7 bases and J by 8 bases, and 15 bases separated the two germline ends. The CDR3 covers 13 residues. Germline V gives CDR1 MNHEY, CDR2 SMNVEV (reference sequence). The CDR3: CASTKDKTEPQHF. The CDR3 DNA follows: TGTGCCAGCACTAAAGACAAGACGGAGCCCCAGCATTTT.

V is TRBV7-2 and J is TRBJ1-6; TRBD1 might be the D (5 bases). The germline V gene has CDR1 SGHTA and CDR2 FQGNSA. CDR3 length equals 17 residues. Trimming left V 2 bases short and J 14 bases short, with 25 bases between. The CDR3 sequence: CASSLRGSGLKIQALHF. In DNA form, the CDR3 reads TGTGCCAGCAGCTTAAGGGGTTCAGGACTAAAAATTCAAGCCCTCCACTTT.